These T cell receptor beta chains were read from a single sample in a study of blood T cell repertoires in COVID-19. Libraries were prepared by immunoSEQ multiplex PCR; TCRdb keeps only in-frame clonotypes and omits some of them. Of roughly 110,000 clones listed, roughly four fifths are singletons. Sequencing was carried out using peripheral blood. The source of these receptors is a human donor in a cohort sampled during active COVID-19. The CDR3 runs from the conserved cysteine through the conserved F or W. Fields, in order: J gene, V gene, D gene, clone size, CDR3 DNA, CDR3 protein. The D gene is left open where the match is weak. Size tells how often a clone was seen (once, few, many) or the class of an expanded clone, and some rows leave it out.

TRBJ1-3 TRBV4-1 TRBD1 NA TGCGCCAGCAGCCAGAGGGACAGGGTAAACACCATATATTTT CASSQRDRVNTIYF
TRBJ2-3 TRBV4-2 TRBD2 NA TGTGCCAGCAGCCATCCCCCCCTGGGTCTAGCGGGACCAGATACGCAGTATTTT CASSHPPLGLAGPDTQYF
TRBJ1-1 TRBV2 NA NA TGTGCCAAGGGTCCGGGGGGAAGGCGGAGGGGCACTGAAGCTTTCTTT CAKGPGGRRRGTEAFF
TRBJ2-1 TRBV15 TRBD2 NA TGTGCCACCAGGGTAGCGGGGTACAATGAGCAGTTCTTC CATRVAGYNEQFF
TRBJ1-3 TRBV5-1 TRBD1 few TGCGCCAGCAGCTCGGGACAGGTGCTCTCTGGAAACACCATATATTTT CASSSGQVLSGNTIYF
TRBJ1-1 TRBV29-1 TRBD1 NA TGCAGCGTTGAAGATTCGGGGACACAGGGGTGGAATACTGAAGCTTTCTTT CSVEDSGTQGWNTEAFF
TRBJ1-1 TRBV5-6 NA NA TGTGCCAGCAGGCGGAGGGCGCGCGGGGGAGAAGGCGCTTTCTTT CASRRRARGGEGAFF
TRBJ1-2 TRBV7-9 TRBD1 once TGTGCCAGCAGCTATCGACAGGGGTATGGCTACACCTTC CASSYRQGYGYTF
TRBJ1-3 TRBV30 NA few TGTGCCTGGAGGGGAGCTAGCTCTGGAAACACCATATATTTT CAWRGASSGNTIYF
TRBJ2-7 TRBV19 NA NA TGTGCCAGTAGTGATTCGGGGGGCTCATACGAGCAGTACTTC CASSDSGGSYEQYF
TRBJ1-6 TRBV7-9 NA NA TGTGCCAGCAGCTTAGGCCAGACAAATTCACCCCTCCACTTT CASSLGQTNSPLHF
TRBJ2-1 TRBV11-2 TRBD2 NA TGTGCCAGCAGCCCTCTCGGGGCGGGGGGGCTGATTGAGCAGTTCTTC CASSPLGAGGLIEQFF
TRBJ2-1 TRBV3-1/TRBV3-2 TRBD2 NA TGTGCCAGCAGCCAAACTAGCGGGTCCTACAATGAGCAGTTCTTC CASSQTSGSYNEQFF
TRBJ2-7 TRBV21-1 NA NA TGTGCCAGCAGCAAAGGCCCGGGGGGACCTCCACCCGAGCAGTACTTC CASSKGPGGPPPEQYF
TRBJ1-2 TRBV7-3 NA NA TGTGCCAGCAGCTTATTTCCAGACTATGGCTACACCTTC CASSLFPDYGYTF
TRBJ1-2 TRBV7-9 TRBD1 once TGTGCCAGCAGTTACGGACAGGGGAACTATGGCTACACCTTC CASSYGQGNYGYTF
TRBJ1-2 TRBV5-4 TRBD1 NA TGTGCCAGCAGCTCAGGACAGGGGGCTTATGGCTACACCTTC CASSSGQGAYGYTF
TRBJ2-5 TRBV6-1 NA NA TGTGCCAGCAGTGAAGCGTATCCTGCGGGTCAAGAGACCCAGTACTTC CASSEAYPAGQETQYF
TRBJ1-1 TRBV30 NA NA TGTGCCTGGAGGGGCAGGGGTCGGAACACTGAAGCTTTCTTT CAWRGRGRNTEAFF
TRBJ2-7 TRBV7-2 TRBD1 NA TGTGCCAGCAGCTGGGACAGGGGGCGATACGAGCAGTACTTC CASSWDRGRYEQYF
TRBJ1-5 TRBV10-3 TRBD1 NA TGTGCCGTGGGACAGGGATTTGACCAGCCCCAGCATTTT CAVGQGFDQPQHF
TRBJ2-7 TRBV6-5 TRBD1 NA TGTGCCAGCAGAGACCGACAGGGCTTCTACGAGCAGTACTTC CASRDRQGFYEQYF
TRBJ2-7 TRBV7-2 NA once TGTGCCAGCAGCCCAGGGGCAGGGCGCGACGAGCAGTACTTC CASSPGAGRDEQYF
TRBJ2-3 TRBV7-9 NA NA TGTGCCAGCAGCAATAGTAATCCAACCGATACGCAGTATTTT CASSNSNPTDTQYF
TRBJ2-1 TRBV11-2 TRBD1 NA TGTGCCAGCAGCCCGGACAGGGCCAACAGTGAGCAGTTCTTC CASSPDRANSEQFF
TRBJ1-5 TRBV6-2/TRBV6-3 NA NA TGTGCCAGCAGTTACTCGGTCGGCAGGGGAGAGCCCCAGCATTTT CASSYSVGRGEPQHF
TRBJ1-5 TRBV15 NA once TGTGCCACCAGCATACAGGGAGGGAGCAATCAGCCCCAGCATTTT CATSIQGGSNQPQHF
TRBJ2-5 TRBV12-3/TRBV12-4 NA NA TGTGCCAGCACACATTACAGGTGGGAGACCCAGTACTTC CASTHYRWETQYF
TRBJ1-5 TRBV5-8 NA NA TGTGCCAGCAGCTTGGACCAGGTTCGCAATCAGCCCCAGCATTTT CASSLDQVRNQPQHF